This entry describes one TCR beta chain. No antigen is known for it. No per-base quality is available; no much larger clone lies one base away. Each collaborating institution followed its own protocols to collect whole blood in K2EDTA tubes. Collaborator samples were shipped for TCRbeta analysis as frozen whole blood, isolated PBMCs, or DNA extracted from either sample type. This sample was taken from a study of blood T cell repertoires in COVID-19 (TCRdb year 2020). For the wider study: Samples from collaborators originated in the United States, Italy and Spain and spanned both the acute and convalescent phases of COVID-19. The prospective study material was composed of cDNA or gDNA derived from T cells, B-cell-depleted T cells, or PBMCs. The repertoires were released in a freely available public database intended as a resource for research on the immune response to SARS-CoV-2. The samples were drawn from the first 160 participants of the ongoing ImmuneRACE study and from more than 1,000 subjects provided by 6 global collaborators. HLA class I and class II types, where available, came from metadata supplied by the sample provider rather than from assay-based typing. Deeply sampled blood TCRbeta repertoires from subjects exposed to, actively infected with, or recovered from COVID-19 were included in the dataset. The sample metadata nearly always contained a de-identified subject ID, COVID-19 status, age in years and sex.

Points the paper makes about the study in general: The amount of clinical and demographic metadata varied by source and participant and was provided uncurated.

The germline V gene (reference sequence) yields SGHNT for CDR1 and YYREEE for CDR2. V and J are truncated by 3 bases and 8 bases respectively, leaving an intervening sequence of 12 bases. Counted from cysteine to phenylalanine, this CDR3 has 14 amino acids. Only the CDR3 DNA stays, 42 bases, in frame from base 1. The immunoSEQ Assay, a bias-controlled multiplex PCR, was used to amplify TCRbeta CDR3 regions from genomic DNA. Processing in the source paper ran as follows. The number of nucleated cells in each sample was estimated by amplification of reference gene primers within the assay. To quantify the absolute abundance of each unique TCRbeta CDR3 rearrangement, sequence reads were collapsed and filtered. For each sample, productive Simpson clonality was calculated as the square root of Simpson's diversity index across productive rearrangements. The source is immuneACCESS, and TCRdb retained only in-frame sequences with V and J called. Part of the clones is not carried over; for the studies checked, unresolved V genes explain less than half of this, and the remainder is unexplained. V and J calls plus clone size are reproduced from that table; the DNA served to infer D and trimming. Within this sample are approximately 50,000 clones, with roughly 85% of them counted one time only. The top ten clonotypes cover 25% of the sample.

This receptor was obtained from a man aged 70 or older with acute or convalescent COVID-19. Sequencing used peripheral blood. The rearrangement joined TRBV5-4 to TRBJ1-6; a confident D gene designation cannot be given. The nucleotides read TGTGCCAGCAGCTACCGGACTGCAGATTCACCCCTCCACTTT. This sequence encodes CASSYRTADSPLHF. With the portions outside the CDR3 filled from the reference TRBV5-4 and TRBJ1-6 genes, the complete variable region becomes ETGVTQSPTHLIKTRGQQVTLRCSSQSGHNTVSWYQQALGQGPQFIFQYYREEENGRGNFPPRFSGLQFPNYSSELNVNALELDDSALYLCASSYRTADSPLHFGNGTRLTVT.